One sample yielded the 27 T cell receptor beta chains listed below, sequenced in a study of early T cells in non-severe SARS-CoV-2 infection. TCRdb re-derived calls from the 5' RACE reads in MiXCR, one entry per CDR3 protein. The sample shows 40,000 or so distinct CDR3 sequences, 5.5% to 6.5% of them seen only once. Material: whole blood. These receptors originate from an adult who was a healthcare worker with PCR-confirmed SARS-CoV-2 infection or an uninfected control (not recorded which).

This chain uses TRBV6-2 or TRBV6-3 with TRBJ2-7; the D is unclear. The CDR3 is 11 amino acids. The V gene lost 4 bases and the J gene lost 6 bases, with 7 bases spanning the gap. The germline V gene has CDR1 MNHEY and CDR2 SVGEGT. The CDR3 bases are TGTGCCAGCAGTTGGGCTTCCGAGCAGTACTTC. Amino acids: CASSWASEQYF.

In this sample, this clonotype turned up many times. The V and J genes are TRBV18 and TRBJ2-1; D ambiguous. This CDR3 region has 13 residues. Germline loops: CDR1 KGHSH, CDR2 LQKENI. The ends were cut back, 5 bases at V and 9 bases at J, with 14 bases in the middle. The chain's CDR3 is CASSVGFGGEQFF. In DNA form, the CDR3 reads TGTGCCAGCTCAGTGGGTTTCGGTGGTGAGCAGTTCTTC.

This clonotype was recorded many times. CDR3 in amino acids: CASSLAGGISYEQYF. The CDR3 nucleotides are TGTGCCAGCAGCTTAGCTGGCGGGATCTCCTACGAGCAGTACTTC. This sequence joins TRBV7-2 and TRBJ2-7; maybe TRBD2 (6 bases). V lost 0 bases and J lost 0, with 9 bases in between. Germline CDR1 is SGHTA and CDR2 is FQGNSA. The CDR3 has 15 residues.

This clonotype was counted only a few times. The gene calls are TRBV5-4 and TRBJ2-1, with D unresolved. The CDR3 extends over 15 amino acids. The V gene's germline CDR1 is SGHNT and CDR2 YYREEE (reference sequence). V lost 0 bases to trimming and J lost 3 bases, with 10 bases between them. CDR3 in DNA: TGTGCCAGCAGCTTGGGATCCGGATTCTACAATGAGCAGTTCTTC. Translation: CASSLGSGFYNEQFF.

There are many counts of this clonotype. The chain carries TRBV7-2 and TRBJ1-2; D is unclear. The CDR3 extends over 17 amino acids. CDR1 is SGHTA, CDR2 FQGNSA, per germline. The ends were cut back, 0 bases at V and 0 bases at J, with 14 bases in the middle. CDR3 nucleotides: TGTGCCAGCAGCTTAGCCCCCGACCGAACCACTAACTATGGCTACACCTTC. Translation: CASSLAPDRTTNYGYTF.

Ten or more counts support this clonotype. The J gene is TRBJ2-3, the V gene TRBV3-1; 13 bases agree with TRBD2. This CDR3 has 17 residues. Germline V gives CDR1 LGHDT, CDR2 YNNKEL (reference sequence). J gave up 4 bases and V 3 bases, and 7 bases lay outside the gene matches. The CDR3 region is CASSQGLAGRVADTQYF. CDR3 sequence (DNA): TGTGCCAGCAGCCAGGGACTAGCGGGAAGGGTGGCAGATACGCAGTATTTT.

This chain uses TRBV2 with TRBJ2-2; D possibly corresponds to TRBD2 (6 bases). Trimming took off 4 bases at V and 6 bases at J, with 12 bases between the two ends. There are 14 residues in the CDR3. The germline gives CDR1 SNHLY, CDR2 FYNNEI. The CDR3 loop is CASSGGLGPGELFF. The DNA for the CDR3 is TGTGCCAGCAGTGGGGGACTGGGTCCCGGGGAGCTGTTTTTT.

This chain links TRBV7-2 with TRBJ1-2; 7 bases line up with TRBD1. CDR1 and CDR2 from the germline V gene are SGHTA and FQGNSA. The CDR3 is 15 residues long. The J segment lost 7 bases and the V segment lost 0 bases, leaving 8 bases of the junction unmatched. CDR3 region: CASSLAPRQGIGYTF. In nucleotides, the CDR3 is TGTGCCAGCAGCTTAGCCCCTCGACAGGGTATTGGCTACACCTTC.

This clonotype was detected ten times or more. This chain joins TRBV2 and TRBJ1-1; the D gene is possibly TRBD1 (6 bases). CDR1 is SNHLY and CDR2 is FYNNEI in the germline V gene. This CDR3 comprises 15 residues. V was trimmed by 4 bases and J by 1 base, leaving 13 bases between them. The CDR3 sequence is CASSGTRGKNTEAFF. CDR3 nucleotides: TGTGCCAGCAGTGGAACCAGGGGAAAGAACACTGAAGCTTTCTTT. Full variable domain (remainder filled in from reference TRBV2 and TRBJ1-1): EPEVTQTPSHQVTQMGQEVILRCVPISNHLYFYWYRQILGQKVEFLVSFYNNEISEKSEIFDDQFSVERPDGSNFTLKIRSTKLEDSAMYFCASSGTRGKNTEAFFGQGTRLTVV.

This clonotype has ten or more counts. In DNA form, the CDR3 reads TGCGCCAGCAGTGAGCGGAGGGGCAGGGGGCAGGACGAGCAGTACTTC. This gives the protein CASSERRGRGQDEQYF. The chain has TRBV10-1 and TRBJ2-7; 8 bases align to TRBD1. Germline CDR1 WNHNN, CDR2 SYGVQD (reference sequence). V was pared by 2 bases and J by 5 bases, with 11 bases of the junction left unmatched. The CDR3 sequence is 16 residues long.

This clonotype showed up many times. V gene TRBV9 combines with J gene TRBJ2-7, with D unresolved. The germline CDR1 and CDR2 sequences are SGDLS and YYNGEE. The CDR3 covers 15 residues. V shed 2 bases and J shed 1 base, with 13 bases lying between them. CDR3 sequence (DNA): TGTGCCAGCAGCGTCGACTTCGGGTTTTCCTACGAGCAGTACTTC. As protein: CASSVDFGFSYEQYF. Looking up the rest from reference TRBV9 and TRBJ2-7 gives the full variable domain: DSGVTQTPKHLITATGQRVTLRCSPRSGDLSVYWYQQSLDQGLQFLIQYYNGEERAKGNILERFSAQQFPDLHSELNLSSLELGDSALYFCASSVDFGFSYEQYFGPGTRLTVT.

This clonotype was observed many times. The J gene is TRBJ1-2, the V gene TRBV18; D unclear. The ends were cut back, 0 bases at V and 2 bases at J, with 10 bases in the middle. This CDR3 region has 15 residues. The V gene's germline CDR1 is KGHSH and CDR2 LQKENI. The CDR3 here is CASSPPWLQNYGYTF. As DNA, the CDR3 is TGTGCCAGCTCACCACCGTGGTTACAGAACTATGGCTACACCTTC.

The rearrangement links TRBV5-1 to TRBJ1-6; D call uncertain. CDR1 is SGHRS, CDR2 YFSETQ, per germline. This CDR3 is 13 amino acids long. Trimming removed 7 bases at V and 7 bases at J, with 12 bases between. The CDR3 DNA reads TGCGCCAGCCAGCTCTCCGAAAATTCACCCCTCCACTTT. Protein: CASQLSENSPLHF.

Many counts were recorded for this clonotype. V and J are TRBV29-1 and TRBJ2-7; weak D call: TRBD1 (5 bases). Looked up from germline, CDR1 is SQVTM and CDR2 is ANQGSEA. CDR3 length: 12 amino acids. The V end lost 4 bases, the J end lost 6 bases, and 13 bases lay between the germline ends. CDR3 protein: CSVGDHQGEQYF. The CDR3 DNA is TGCAGCGTTGGTGACCACCAGGGCGAGCAGTACTTC.

This clonotype came up many times. The chain has TRBV6-2 or TRBV6-3 and TRBJ2-7; no reliable D call. Deletions cut 4 bases from V and 7 bases from J, with 17 bases between. Germline V gene sequence: CDR1 MNHEY, CDR2 SVGEGT. The CDR3 has 14 amino acids. The CDR3 region is CASSLFHTVEEQYF. In DNA form, the CDR3 reads TGTGCCAGCAGTTTGTTCCACACTGTTGAAGAGCAGTACTTC.

This clonotype was counted between two and nine times. The CDR3 coding sequence is TGTGCCAGCAGCCTATCGAGGGCGGATGGGGGCACAGATACGCAGTATTTT. Its protein is CASSLSRADGGTDTQYF. This chain links TRBV5-4 with TRBJ2-3; D possibly corresponds to TRBD2 (5 bases). Germline lookup yields CDR1 SGHNT and CDR2 YYREEE (reference sequence). The V gene lost 4 bases and the J gene lost 1 base, with 19 bases spanning the gap. The CDR3 is made up of 17 amino acids.

This clonotype is judged medium-sized. J is TRBJ1-2 and V is TRBV7-9; TRBD1 aligns across 10 bases. V lost 5 bases, J lost 3 bases, and 9 bases stayed unmatched. Germline V lookup: CDR1 SEHNR, CDR2 FQNEAQ (reference sequence). This CDR3 has 16 residues. This CDR3 is CASSPPLGQGDYGYTF. The CDR3 bases are TGTGCCAGCAGCCCACCCCTAGGACAGGGGGACTATGGCTACACCTTC.

In its sample, this clonotype was seen many times. This chain links TRBV20-1 with TRBJ2-2; 8 bases match TRBD1. The germline V gene encodes CDR1 DFQATT and CDR2 SNEGSKA (reference sequence). The CDR3 length is 14 residues. V shed 3 bases, J shed 4 bases, and the junction held 4 bases outside the gene matches. The CDR3 DNA sequence: TGCAGTGCTAGCAGGGGGCTTAGCACCGGGGAGCTGTTTTTT. Amino acids: CSASRGLSTGELFF.

Ten or more counts support this clonotype. This chain links TRBV5-4 with TRBJ2-1, with 16 positions matching TRBD2. The CDR3 totals 19 residues. Losses at the gene ends were 4 bases for V and 2 bases for J; bases not matched to a gene: 9. Germline assignment: CDR1 SGHNT and CDR2 YYREEE (reference sequence). CDR3 residues: CASSRGTSGGARTYNEQFF. The CDR3 DNA reads as TGTGCCAGCAGCCGAGGGACTAGCGGGGGGGCGAGGACCTACAATGAGCAGTTCTTC.

This clonotype was counted ten times or more. This chain connects TRBV5-4 to TRBJ2-3, with TRBD1 matching 10 bases. There are 16 residues in the CDR3. CDR1 and CDR2 (germline): SGHNT, YYREEE (reference sequence). V dropped 4 bases and J dropped 8; count of bases not matched to a gene: 13. The DNA for the CDR3 is TGTGCCAGCAGCAAGGGACAGGGGAAGGTGGAAGTTACGCAGTATTTT. Residues: CASSKGQGKVEVTQYF.

This clonotype has a count of ten or more. The chain carries TRBV5-4 and TRBJ2-6; D call uncertain. Trimming pared 1 base from V and 4 bases from J, leaving 15 bases between. The CDR3 consists of 17 residues. Germline V lookup: CDR1 SGHNT, CDR2 YYREEE (reference sequence). The CDR3 nucleotides are TGTGCCAGCAGCTTGAACAGAATCTCTTCGGGGGCCAACGTCCTGACTTTC. This codes for CASSLNRISSGANVLTF.

This clonotype has more than one count but fewer than ten. The chain links TRBV5-1 to TRBJ2-1; TRBD2 matches 15 bases. CDR1 is SGHRS and CDR2 is YFSETQ in the germline V gene. Trimming at V came to 3 bases and at J to 10 bases, leaving 11 bases not matched to a gene. The CDR3 is made up of 17 amino acids. Written as DNA, the CDR3 is TGCGCCAGCAGCTACCTGGCCGGGACTAGCGGGAGGCGAGAGCAGTTCTTC. Translating gives CASSYLAGTSGRREQFF. Full variable domain (outside the CDR3, taken from reference TRBV5-1 and TRBJ2-1): KAGVTQTPRYLIKTRGQQVTLSCSPISGHRSVSWYQQTPGQGLQFLFEYFSETQRNKGNFPGRFSGRQFSNSRSEMNVSTLELGDSALYLCASSYLAGTSGRREQFFGPGTRLTVL.

This clonotype was picked up many times. This chain joins TRBV19 and TRBJ2-3; TRBD2 matches 7 bases. The CDR3 loop spans 15 amino acids. Germline CDR1 and CDR2: LNHDA and SQIVND (reference sequence). Germline trimming cut 7 bases from V and 4 bases from J; bases unmatched to any gene: 11. The CDR3 loop is CASTLEGGQADTQYF. The CDR3 nucleotides read TGTGCCAGTACCCTAGAGGGAGGGCAGGCAGATACGCAGTATTTT.

This clonotype was recorded a few times. V usage is TRBV21-1 and J usage is TRBJ2-3; TRBD2 is the table's D call, not checked against the DNA. TRBV21-1 is an annotated pseudogene. This CDR3 is 15 amino acids long. CDR3 sequence: CASSIRWGGTDTQYF. The CDR3 DNA is TGTGCCAGCAGCATTCGGTGGGGAGGCACAGATACGCAGTATTTT.

This clonotype has a count of ten or more. The chain's CDR3 is CASSPARAVEQYF. The DNA of the CDR3 is TGCGCCAGCAGCCCGGCCCGGGCCGTAGAGCAGTACTTC. The chain joins TRBV5-1 to TRBJ2-7, with D hard to call. V lost 4 bases to trimming and J lost 7 bases, with 15 bases between them. CDR1 and CDR2 from the germline V gene are SGHRS and YFSETQ. The CDR3 is 13 residues long. Drawing the rest from reference TRBV5-1 and TRBJ2-7, the complete variable domain is KAGVTQTPRYLIKTRGQQVTLSCSPISGHRSVSWYQQTPGQGLQFLFEYFSETQRNKGNFPGRFSGRQFSNSRSEMNVSTLELGDSALYLCASSPARAVEQYFGPGTRLTVT.

At least ten counts were recorded for this clonotype. The chain combines TRBV6-5 with TRBJ2-3; perhaps D is TRBD1 or TRBD2 (7 bases each). The V gene lost 6 bases and the J gene lost 2 bases, with 18 bases spanning the gap. The CDR3 consists of 16 residues. Germline-derived CDR1 and CDR2 are MNHEY and SVGAGI. CDR3 protein: CASSRRGLADTDTQYF. CDR3 sequence (DNA): TGTGCCAGCAGCCGAAGGGGGCTAGCGGACACAGATACGCAGTATTTT.

The V call is TRBV10-2, the J call TRBJ1-5; 10 nucleotides align to TRBD1. Germline CDR1 reads WSHSY; CDR2 reads SAAADI. The J segment lost 4 bases and the V segment lost 3 bases, leaving 6 bases of the junction unmatched. CDR3 length equals 16 residues. The CDR3 protein is CASSDPTGGGNQPQHF. DNA for the CDR3: TGCGCCAGCAGTGACCCGACAGGGGGCGGAAATCAGCCCCAGCATTTT.